This TCR beta chain was captured by sequencing in a study of blood T cell repertoires in COVID-19. The repertoire was sequenced with immunoSEQ multiplex PCR; TCRdb's copy has only in-frame clones and lacks some. Among about 320,000 clones, more than 90% were seen once, and the ten largest hold roughly 2.5%. The CDR3 extends over 14 amino acids. Per germline, CDR1 SGHNT and CDR2 YYREEE (reference sequence). The V end was cut by 0 bases, the J end by 1 base, with 5 bases between. Donors in Cohort 3 counted as recovered after two negative PCRs, clearance, or symptom resolution. V usage is TRBV5-4 and J usage is TRBJ1-3; D is ambiguous. This TCR was recovered from a man between 60 and 75 years old who had recovered from COVID-19. What was sequenced was PBMCs or T cells enriched from blood (not recorded which). CDR3 amino acids: CASSLASSGNTIYF. The CDR3 nucleotides are TGTGCCAGCAGCTTGGCCAGTTCTGGAAACACCATATATTTT.